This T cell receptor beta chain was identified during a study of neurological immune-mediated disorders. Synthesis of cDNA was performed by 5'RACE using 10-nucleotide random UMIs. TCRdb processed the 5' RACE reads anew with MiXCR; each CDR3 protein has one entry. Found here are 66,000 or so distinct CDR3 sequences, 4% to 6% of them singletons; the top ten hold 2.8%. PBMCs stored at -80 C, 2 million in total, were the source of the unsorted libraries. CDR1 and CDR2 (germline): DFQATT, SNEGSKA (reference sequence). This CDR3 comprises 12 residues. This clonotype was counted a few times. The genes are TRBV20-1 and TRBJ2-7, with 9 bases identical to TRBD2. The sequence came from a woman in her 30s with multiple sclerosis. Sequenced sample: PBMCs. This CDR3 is CSAGGETYEQYF. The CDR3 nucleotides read TGCAGCGCGGGGGGGGAGACCTACGAGCAGTACTTC.